This TCR beta chain was documented in a study of human T cells and chemical hapten exposure. Time point described: patch test 1, 2 weeks after DPC sensitization. Treatment of the sample: therapeutic diphenylcyclopropenone sensitization with weekly scalp DPC. It was from unfractionated whole blood that total RNA was extracted. As the library was built, unique molecular identifiers were attached to individual cDNA molecules. Each CDR3 protein gets one entry after TCRdb re-called the RACE reads with MiXCR. Among roughly 72,000 distinct CDR3 sequences listed, about a tenth were seen once. In its sample, this clonotype was seen many times. The V gene's germline CDR1 is SGHNT and CDR2 YENEEA. V dropped 5 bases and J dropped 6; count of bases not matched to a gene: 7. The CDR3 contains 14 residues.

The receptor's source is a woman in her forties or fifties with alopecia areata. Some clones in this sample may be carry-over from other donors' samples. The specimen comprised whole blood, sampled in connection with sensitization to the hapten diphenylcyclopropenone (DPC). V is TRBV11-3 and J is TRBJ2-5, with 9 bases aligning to TRBD1. For the CDR3, the DNA is TGTGCCAGCAGCCCGGGACAGGGAGTAAAGACCCAGTACTTC. The encoded protein is CASSPGQGVKTQYF.